The TCR beta chain described here comes from a study of T cells in Graves' hyperthyroidism and ophthalmopathy. Exclusion of patients followed from uncontrolled infection, other autoimmune disease, pregnancy or lactation. In making diagnoses, clinical symptoms, serum thyroxine and TRAb, thyroid ultrasound and orbital computed tomography were all used. In regard to this clonotype: The antigen is undetermined.

V lost 5 bases, J lost 0 bases, and 12 bases lay in between. Germline values: CDR1 SGHDT, CDR2 YYEEEE. This CDR3 contains 15 residues. Amplified TCR beta CDR3 regions derived from RNA transcripts. Initially, a first-round RT-PCR of the TCR CDR3 employed the HTBI primer set. Via MiXCR, TCRdb re-called the multiplex PCR reads, giving one row per CDR3 protein. Among a few hundred thousand distinct CDR3 sequences listed, around 45% were seen once. Study-wide results and limits: Through a model of 13 V-J features, ophthalmopathy was separated from stable hyperthyroidism. Model-based prediction identified ophthalmopathy a median 6.5 months prior to its onset.

This clonotype was sampled from an adult woman with Graves' disease, either hyperthyroidism or ophthalmopathy (not recorded which). The sequenced sample consisted of peripheral blood or thyroid tissue (not recorded which). The chain couples TRBV5-6 to TRBJ1-3; D unresolved. The CDR3 region is CASRTRAGSGNTIYF. Here the CDR3 DNA reads TGTGCCAGCAGGACGAGAGCTGGCTCTGGAAACACCATATATTTT.